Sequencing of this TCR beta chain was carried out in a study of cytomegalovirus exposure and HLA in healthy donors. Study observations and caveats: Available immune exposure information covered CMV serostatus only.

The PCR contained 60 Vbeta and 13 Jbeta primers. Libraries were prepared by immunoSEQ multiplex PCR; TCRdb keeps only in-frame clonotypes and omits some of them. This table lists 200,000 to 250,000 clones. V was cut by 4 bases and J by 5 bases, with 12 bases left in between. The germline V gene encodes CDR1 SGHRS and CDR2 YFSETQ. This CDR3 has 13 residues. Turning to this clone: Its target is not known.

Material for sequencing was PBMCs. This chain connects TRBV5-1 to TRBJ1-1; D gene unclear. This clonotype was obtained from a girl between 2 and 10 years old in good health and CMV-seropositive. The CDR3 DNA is TGCGCCAGCAGCCAAGCCGCTGCAACTGAAGCTTTCTTT. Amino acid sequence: CASSQAAATEAFF.